The sequence of this T cell receptor beta chain was determined in a study of T-cell reconstitution after alpha-beta-depleted transplantation in children. Using unique molecular identifiers, the investigators prepared the TCRbeta library. TCRdb reprocessed the PCR reads via MiXCR and lists one record per CDR3 protein. The data show fewer than 200,000 distinct CDR3 sequences, roughly 6.8% seen once. This clonotype was seen repeatedly, ten times or more. Trimming cost V 5 bases and J 6 bases, with 8 bases left between them. The CDR3 runs 11 residues. Germline loops: CDR1 DFQATT, CDR2 SNEGSKA (reference sequence).

This material consisted of PBMCs from the stem cell graft donor, taken from the stem cell graft. This sequence joins TRBV20-1 and TRBJ2-1; TRBD2 might be the D (6 bases). The sequence was obtained from a human donor who donated a stem cell graft to a child with Wiskott-Aldrich syndrome. The CDR3 spells CSARGINEQFF. DNA for the CDR3: TGCAGTGCTCGCGGGATCAATGAGCAGTTCTTC.